This T cell receptor (beta chain) is drawn from a study of T cell responses to AZD1222 COVID-19 vaccine. The CDR3 is 16 amino acids. V lost 2 bases and J 2 bases, leaving 14 bases between the germline ends. In germline, CDR1 is SGHRS, CDR2 YFSETQ. This table comes from immunoSEQ multiplex PCR, and its TCRdb copy is limited to in-frame clones, with some not included. The table lists about 100,000 clones, approximately 89% of them singletons. The source of this sequence is an adult who received the AZD1222 COVID-19 vaccine. The source was peripheral blood, collected 28 days after the second AZD1222 dose. The V gene is TRBV5-1, the J gene TRBJ2-1; the D gene is possibly TRBD1 (6 bases). CDR3 coding DNA: TGCGCCAGCAGCTTACGGACAGATTTTACCTACAATGAGCAGTTCTTC. Its protein is CASSLRTDFTYNEQFF.